Listed here is a single T cell receptor (beta chain). The sample has other DNA sequences that encode this CDR3 too. Original analysis: Quantification of nucleated cells was approximated via reference gene primer amplification. Some clones are missing from TCRdb's copy, which holds only in-frame ones; the method was immunoSEQ multiplex PCR. V and J calls and clone size are given by that table; D and trimming were obtained from the DNA. This sample has about 250,000 clones, with approximately 85% found just once. The data stem from a study of blood T cell repertoires in COVID-19. Whole-study context: The study drew acute and convalescent COVID-19 samples from the United States, Italy and Spain.

Clinical history as reported by participants underpinned cohort assignment. The germline V and J ends were trimmed by 3 bases and 0 bases, with 5 bases remaining between them. Per germline, CDR1 MDHEN and CDR2 SYDVKM. The CDR3 has 13 residues. The chain uses TRBV28 and TRBJ1-1; D call uncertain. What was sequenced was PBMCs or T cells enriched from blood (not recorded which). The clonotype was recovered from a woman under 40 who had recovered from COVID-19. The CDR3 here is CASSFRMNTEAFF. Written as DNA, the CDR3 is TGTGCCAGCAGTTTCAGAATGAACACTGAAGCTTTCTTT.